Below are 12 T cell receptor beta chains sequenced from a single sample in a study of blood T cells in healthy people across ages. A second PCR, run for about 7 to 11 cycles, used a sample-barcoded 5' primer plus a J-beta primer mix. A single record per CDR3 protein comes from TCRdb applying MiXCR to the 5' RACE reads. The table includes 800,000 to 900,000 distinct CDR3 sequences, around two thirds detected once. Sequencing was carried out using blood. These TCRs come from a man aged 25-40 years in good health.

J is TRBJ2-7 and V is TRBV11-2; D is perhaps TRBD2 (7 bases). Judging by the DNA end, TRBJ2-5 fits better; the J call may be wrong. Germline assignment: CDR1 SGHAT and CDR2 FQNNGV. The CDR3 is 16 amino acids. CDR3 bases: TGTGCCAGCAGCTTAGCCGGCCGCGCGGGGGCGGAGACCCAGTACTTC. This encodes CASSLAGRAGAETQYF.

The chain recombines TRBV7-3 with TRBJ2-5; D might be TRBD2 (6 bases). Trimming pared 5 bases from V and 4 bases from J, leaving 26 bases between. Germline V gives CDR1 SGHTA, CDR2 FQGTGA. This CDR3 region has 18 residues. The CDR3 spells CASSPGVGGRKVGETQYF. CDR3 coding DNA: TGTGCCAGCAGCCCAGGTGTGGGGGGAAGAAAAGTAGGAGAGACCCAGTACTTC.

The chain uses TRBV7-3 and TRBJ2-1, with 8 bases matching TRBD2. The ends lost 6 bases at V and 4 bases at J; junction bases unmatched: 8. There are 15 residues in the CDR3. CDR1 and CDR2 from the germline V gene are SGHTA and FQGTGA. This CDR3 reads CASRVGAGAYNEQFF. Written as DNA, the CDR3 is TGTGCCAGCAGGGTGGGAGCGGGGGCGTACAATGAGCAGTTCTTC.

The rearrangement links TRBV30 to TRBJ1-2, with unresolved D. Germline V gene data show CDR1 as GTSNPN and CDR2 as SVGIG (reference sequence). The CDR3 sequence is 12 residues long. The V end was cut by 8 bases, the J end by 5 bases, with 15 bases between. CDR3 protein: CAIGKHIYGYTF. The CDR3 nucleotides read TGTGCCATAGGGAAACATATATATGGCTACACCTTC.

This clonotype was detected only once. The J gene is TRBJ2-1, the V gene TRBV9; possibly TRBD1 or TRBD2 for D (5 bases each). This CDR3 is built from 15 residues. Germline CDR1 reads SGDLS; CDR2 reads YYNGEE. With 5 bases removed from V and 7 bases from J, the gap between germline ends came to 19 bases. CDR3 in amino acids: CASRAGTSLGNEQFF. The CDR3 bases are TGTGCCAGCAGAGCCGGGACCAGTCTGGGGAATGAGCAGTTCTTC.

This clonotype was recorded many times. The CDR3: CASSLSGGAGETQYF. CDR3 sequence (DNA): TGTGCCAGCAGCTTAAGTGGGGGGGCGGGAGAGACCCAGTACTTC. The rearrangement joins TRBV7-3 to TRBJ2-5; a weak D match, TRBD2 (7 bases). Germline V gene sequence: CDR1 SGHTA, CDR2 FQGTGA. Trimming stripped 1 base from V and 4 bases from J, with 13 bases between. The CDR3 sequence is 15 residues long.

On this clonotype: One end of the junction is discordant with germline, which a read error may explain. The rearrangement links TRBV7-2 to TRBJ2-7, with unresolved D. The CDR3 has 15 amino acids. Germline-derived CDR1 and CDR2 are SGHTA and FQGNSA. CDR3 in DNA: TGTGCCAGCAGCCCTCCACCGGGTTACTCCTACGCGCAGTACTTC. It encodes CASSPPPGYSYAQYF. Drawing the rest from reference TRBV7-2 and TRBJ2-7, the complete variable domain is GAGVSQSPSNKVTEKGKDVELRCDPISGHTALYWYRQSLGQGLEFLIYFQGNSAPDKSGLPSDRFSAERTGGSVSTLTIQRTQQEDSAVYLCASSPPPGYSYAQYFGPGTRLTVT.

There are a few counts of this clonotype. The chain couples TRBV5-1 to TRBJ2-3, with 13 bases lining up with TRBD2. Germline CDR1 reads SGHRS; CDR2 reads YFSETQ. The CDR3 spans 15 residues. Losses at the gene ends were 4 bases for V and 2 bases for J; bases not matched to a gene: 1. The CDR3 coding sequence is TGCGCCAGCAGCACTAGCGGGGGGGACACAGATACGCAGTATTTT. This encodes CASSTSGGDTDTQYF.

The CDR3 DNA follows: TGTGCCAGCAGCGGAGGATACGACCGAGAGACCCAGTACTTC. It yields the protein CASSGGYDRETQYF. The rearrangement joins TRBV9 to TRBJ2-7, with unresolved D. Judging by the DNA end, TRBJ2-5 fits better; the J call may be wrong. The CDR3 is 14 amino acids. The V gene's germline CDR1 is SGDLS and CDR2 YYNGEE.

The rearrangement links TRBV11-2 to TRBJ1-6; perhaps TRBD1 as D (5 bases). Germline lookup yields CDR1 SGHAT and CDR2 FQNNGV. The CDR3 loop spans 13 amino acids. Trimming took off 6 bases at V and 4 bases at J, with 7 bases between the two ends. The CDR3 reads CASRDKYNSPLHF. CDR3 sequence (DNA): TGTGCCAGCAGGGACAAGTATAATTCACCCCTCCACTTT.

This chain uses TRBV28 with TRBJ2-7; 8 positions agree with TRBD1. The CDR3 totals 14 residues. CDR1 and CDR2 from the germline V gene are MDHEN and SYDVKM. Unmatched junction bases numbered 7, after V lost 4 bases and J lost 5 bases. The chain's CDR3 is CASSSRQGINEQYF. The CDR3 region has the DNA TGTGCCAGCAGTTCTCGACAGGGGATCAACGAGCAGTACTTC.

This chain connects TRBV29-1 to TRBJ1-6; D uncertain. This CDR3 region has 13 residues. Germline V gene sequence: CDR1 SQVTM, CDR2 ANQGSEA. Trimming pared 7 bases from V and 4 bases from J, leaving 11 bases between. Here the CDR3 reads CSDRRRYNSPLHF. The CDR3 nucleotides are TGCAGCGACCGGAGAAGGTATAATTCACCCCTCCACTTT.